This is a list of T cell receptor beta chains from one sample in a study of blood T cell repertoires in COVID-19. Sequenced by immunoSEQ multiplex PCR; TCRdb stores in-frame clones only, minus some. The sample records a few hundred thousand clones, 88% being singletons. Sequenced material: PBMCs or T cells enriched from blood (not recorded which). These receptors all come from a woman between 50 and 59 years old who had recovered from COVID-19. The CDR3 runs from the conserved cysteine through the conserved F or W. D genes are given only for firm matches. Clone size is given for some rows only: seen once, a few or many times, or a class if the clone is expanded.

abundance: .
v_gene: TRBV5-3
j_gene: TRBJ2-7
d_gene: TRBD2
CDR3nt: TGTGCCAGAAGCTTTAGCGGGGAGGGGAACGAGCAGTACTTC
CDR3aa: CARSFSGEGNEQYF

abundance: .
v_gene: TRBV30
j_gene: TRBJ1-1
d_gene: .
CDR3nt: TGTGCCAAATCCCCCGCGGGCACTGAAGCTTTCTTT
CDR3aa: CAKSPAGTEAFF

abundance: .
v_gene: TRBV28
j_gene: TRBJ2-3
d_gene: TRBD2
CDR3nt: TGTGCCAGCAGCAAGACTAGCGGGGGAGATACGCAGTATTTT
CDR3aa: CASSKTSGGDTQYF

abundance: .
v_gene: TRBV7-3
j_gene: TRBJ1-1
d_gene: TRBD1
CDR3nt: TGTGCCAGCAGCCTAGGACAGGGGGCGAACACTGAAGCTTTCTTT
CDR3aa: CASSLGQGANTEAFF

abundance: .
v_gene: TRBV9
j_gene: TRBJ2-2
d_gene: TRBD1
CDR3nt: TGTGCCAGCAGACAGGGGGCGCGGGACACCGGGGAGCTGTTTTTT
CDR3aa: CASRQGARDTGELFF

abundance: .
v_gene: TRBV2
j_gene: TRBJ1-1
d_gene: TRBD1
CDR3nt: TGTGCCAGCAGCCTTCGGGACAGAGAGAACACTGAAGCTTTCTTT
CDR3aa: CASSLRDRENTEAFF

abundance: .
v_gene: TRBV19
j_gene: TRBJ1-4
d_gene: TRBD1
CDR3nt: TGTGCCAGTAGGACGGGACAGGCAAATGAAAAACTGTTTTTT
CDR3aa: CASRTGQANEKLFF

abundance: .
v_gene: TRBV2
j_gene: TRBJ2-3
d_gene: .
CDR3nt: TGTGCCAGTGGCCGGCAGCGCGGGTCTCCGGATACGCAGTATTTT
CDR3aa: CASGRQRGSPDTQYF

abundance: once
v_gene: TRBV7-3
j_gene: TRBJ2-2
d_gene: TRBD2
CDR3nt: TGTGCCAGCAGCTTAACTGCCTCAGCGGGAGTAGGCACCGGGGAGCTGTTTTTT
CDR3aa: CASSLTASAGVGTGELFF

abundance: .
v_gene: TRBV29-1
j_gene: TRBJ1-1
d_gene: .
CDR3nt: TGCAGCGCCATTAACACTGAAGCTTTCTTT
CDR3aa: CSAINTEAFF

abundance: .
v_gene: TRBV24-1
j_gene: TRBJ1-2
d_gene: TRBD1
CDR3nt: TGTGCCACCAGTGATTTTACAGGGGAAGGCTACACCTTC
CDR3aa: CATSDFTGEGYTF

abundance: .
v_gene: TRBV25-1
j_gene: TRBJ2-1
d_gene: .
CDR3nt: TGTGCCAGCAGTGAATTTCCGGGAGTTCTCCACAATGAGCAGTTCTTC
CDR3aa: CASSEFPGVLHNEQFF

abundance: .
v_gene: TRBV7-3
j_gene: TRBJ2-5
d_gene: .
CDR3nt: TGTGCCAGCAGCCCTGGACAATCAGAGACCCAGTACTTC
CDR3aa: CASSPGQSETQYF

abundance: .
v_gene: TRBV4-2
j_gene: TRBJ2-1
d_gene: TRBD2
CDR3nt: TGTGCCAGCAGCCAAGACCCGACTAGCGGGAGGGTAAATGAGCAGTTCTTC
CDR3aa: CASSQDPTSGRVNEQFF

abundance: few
v_gene: TRBV4-3
j_gene: TRBJ1-2
d_gene: .
CDR3nt: TGCGCCAGCAGCCAAGAGTCAGGGAAATATGGCTACACCTTC
CDR3aa: CASSQESGKYGYTF

abundance: .
v_gene: TRBV5-4
j_gene: TRBJ2-2
d_gene: TRBD1
CDR3nt: TGTGCCAGCAGCTTGGACAGGGGTACCGGGGAGCTGTTTTTT
CDR3aa: CASSLDRGTGELFF

abundance: .
v_gene: TRBV6-5
j_gene: TRBJ1-5
d_gene: TRBD1
CDR3nt: TGTGCCAGCAGTTACTCGGAGGGGGTGGGACAGGCCCAGCATTTT
CDR3aa: CASSYSEGVGQAQHF

abundance: .
v_gene: TRBV7-2
j_gene: TRBJ2-7
d_gene: .
CDR3nt: TGTGCCAGCAGCTTAGGCGGGTTCACCTACGAGCAGTACTTC
CDR3aa: CASSLGGFTYEQYF

abundance: .
v_gene: TRBV24-1
j_gene: TRBJ1-2
d_gene: .
CDR3nt: TGTGCCACCAGTGACCAGGGAAGTGGCTACACCTTC
CDR3aa: CATSDQGSGYTF

abundance: .
v_gene: TRBV2
j_gene: TRBJ1-6
d_gene: .
CDR3nt: TGTGCCAGCATGAGGGAGAATAATTCACCCCTCCACTTT
CDR3aa: CASMRENNSPLHF

abundance: once
v_gene: TRBV7-6
j_gene: TRBJ2-7
d_gene: TRBD2
CDR3nt: TGTGCCAGCAGCTTAGCAAGGACTAGCGGGAGCTACGAGCAGTACTTC
CDR3aa: CASSLARTSGSYEQYF

abundance: .
v_gene: TRBV18
j_gene: TRBJ2-7
d_gene: TRBD1
CDR3nt: TGTGCCAGCTCACCACCGACCGGGACAGGGGGCTACGAGCAGTACTTC
CDR3aa: CASSPPTGTGGYEQYF

abundance: .
v_gene: TRBV6-5
j_gene: TRBJ2-2
d_gene: TRBD1
CDR3nt: TGTGCCAGCAGTTACGACAGGGGGATCACCGGGGAGCTGTTTTTT
CDR3aa: CASSYDRGITGELFF

abundance: .
v_gene: TRBV6-6
j_gene: TRBJ1-5
d_gene: .
CDR3nt: TGTGCCAGCAGGGAGGGACCCACAAATCAGCCCCAGCATTTT
CDR3aa: CASREGPTNQPQHF

abundance: once
v_gene: TRBV9
j_gene: TRBJ2-5
d_gene: TRBD2
CDR3nt: TGTGCCAGCAGCGGTAGCGGGAGGATCCAAGAGACCCAGTACTTC
CDR3aa: CASSGSGRIQETQYF

abundance: .
v_gene: TRBV12-3/TRBV12-4
j_gene: TRBJ2-2
d_gene: .
CDR3nt: TGTGCCAGCGGCGACTCGAACACCGGGGAGCTGTTTTTT
CDR3aa: CASGDSNTGELFF

abundance: .
v_gene: TRBV9
j_gene: TRBJ2-5
d_gene: TRBD2
CDR3nt: TGTGCCAGCAGCGTAGCAGGGACTAGTCACGAGACCCAGTACTTC
CDR3aa: CASSVAGTSHETQYF

abundance: .
v_gene: TRBV7-9
j_gene: TRBJ1-6
d_gene: TRBD1
CDR3nt: TGTGCCAGCAGCTTCGGACAGGGAGATTCACCCCTCCACTTT
CDR3aa: CASSFGQGDSPLHF

abundance: .
v_gene: TRBV7-2
j_gene: TRBJ1-5
d_gene: TRBD1
CDR3nt: TGTGCCAGCAGCTTAGGGGGACAGGGTTATGTTCAGCCCCAGCATTTT
CDR3aa: CASSLGGQGYVQPQHF

abundance: .
v_gene: TRBV30
j_gene: TRBJ1-1
d_gene: TRBD1
CDR3nt: TGTGCCTGGAGTGAACAGGGGAGGACTGAAGCTTTCTTT
CDR3aa: CAWSEQGRTEAFF

abundance: .
v_gene: TRBV9
j_gene: TRBJ2-1
d_gene: TRBD2
CDR3nt: TGTGCCAGCAGCGGGCTAGCGGTAGACCCATACAATGAGCAGTTCTTC
CDR3aa: CASSGLAVDPYNEQFF

abundance: .
v_gene: TRBV2
j_gene: TRBJ1-1
d_gene: .
CDR3nt: TGTGCCAGCAGTGTGAAGGGGGTGAACACTGAAGCTTTCTTT
CDR3aa: CASSVKGVNTEAFF

abundance: .
v_gene: TRBV7-9
j_gene: TRBJ2-5
d_gene: TRBD1
CDR3nt: TGTGCCAGCAGCTTAGGGGGGACAGGGGTGGAGACCCAGTACTTC
CDR3aa: CASSLGGTGVETQYF

abundance: .
v_gene: TRBV18
j_gene: TRBJ2-5
d_gene: TRBD1
CDR3nt: TGTGCCAGCTCACGTGGACAGGGCTTTCAAGAGACCCAGTACTTC
CDR3aa: CASSRGQGFQETQYF

abundance: .
v_gene: TRBV30
j_gene: TRBJ2-1
d_gene: TRBD1
CDR3nt: TGTGCCTGGAGTCCGGGACAGGGGTACAATGAGCAGTTCTTC
CDR3aa: CAWSPGQGYNEQFF

abundance: .
v_gene: TRBV7-9
j_gene: TRBJ1-6
d_gene: TRBD1
CDR3nt: TGTGCCAGCAGCAAGGGACAGGGGGCAAATTCACCCCTCCACTTT
CDR3aa: CASSKGQGANSPLHF

abundance: few
v_gene: TRBV28
j_gene: TRBJ1-4
d_gene: TRBD1
CDR3nt: TGTGCCAGCAGTTTGAACAGGGGCTCAACTAATGAAAAACTGTTTTTT
CDR3aa: CASSLNRGSTNEKLFF

abundance: .
v_gene: TRBV11-2
j_gene: TRBJ2-2
d_gene: TRBD2
CDR3nt: TGTGCCAGCAGCTTGGCGGGAGCCCCCGGGGAGCTGTTTTTT
CDR3aa: CASSLAGAPGELFF

abundance: .
v_gene: TRBV7-3
j_gene: TRBJ2-7
d_gene: .
CDR3nt: TGTGCCAGCAGCTTACCCGGGTACGAGCAGTACTTC
CDR3aa: CASSLPGYEQYF

abundance: .
v_gene: TRBV30
j_gene: TRBJ2-3
d_gene: .
CDR3nt: TGTGCCTGGACCTCCCGCGTATTGGGCACAGATACGCAGTATTTT
CDR3aa: CAWTSRVLGTDTQYF

abundance: .
v_gene: TRBV14
j_gene: TRBJ2-1
d_gene: TRBD2
CDR3nt: TGTGCCAGCAGCCAATTGAGCGGGAGAGATGAGCAGTTCTTC
CDR3aa: CASSQLSGRDEQFF